This paragraph reports one T cell receptor (beta chain). Its antigen is as yet unknown. This sample is drawn from a study of tumor and adjacent non-tumor tissue in lung cancer. Study at large: The patients, approximately nine men and five or six women, were 31 to 76 with stage I to III disease. Each sample yielded about 4.17 million productive TCRbeta reads on average. Findings of the study overall: Top 100 clones took a larger repertoire share in normal lung.

This sample's RNA came from whole unsorted tissue. Newly diagnosed lung cancer patients had thoracic surgery in China, August–November 2014, without prior chemotherapy. Three rounds of nested PCR, following a modified ARM-PCR protocol, produced the TCRbeta library. MiXCR, applied by TCRdb to the multiplex PCR reads, yields one record per CDR3 protein. This table has over 110,000 distinct CDR3 sequences, approximately 64% appearing once. The material sequenced was lung tumor tissue. The receptor was isolated from a man aged 55 to 69 with small cell lung cancer.

The CDR3 DNA follows: TGTGCCAGCAGTTTTAGGGGGTTCTGGGAGACCCAGTACTTC. Its translation: CASSFRGFWETQYF. J is TRBJ2-5 and V is TRBV12-3 or TRBV12-4; perhaps TRBD1 as D (6 bases). Trimming took 3 bases from V and 5 from J, leaving 13 bases between them. The CDR3 length is 14 residues.